This T cell receptor beta chain was profiled in a study of T-cell memory formation after mild COVID-19. Study at large: The TCR clusters were mostly specific to one donor. Overall study findings and caveats: CM and EM subsets held most contracting CD4+ clones; EMRA held CD8+ ones. Clones shrinking between day 15 and 85 showed a balanced CD4/CD8 split, and those that grew later tilted toward CD4+.

Employing constant-segment primers, 5'RACE generated TCR alpha and TCR beta cDNA libraries bearing sample barcodes and UMIs. One entry per CDR3 protein, called by TCRdb with MiXCR from the 5' RACE reads. The table has under 550,000 distinct CDR3 sequences, around a sixth seen once. A word on this clonotype: Its antigen remains unidentified.

Sequenced material: PBMCs or a T cell subset sorted from them (not recorded which). The sequence was obtained from an adult woman who had mild COVID-19 (a few samples of this study predate the infection). Cell type and time point are not known.

For the CDR3, the DNA is TGTGCCAGCAGCACGACTAGCGGGGGCCTCCAAGAGACCCAGTACTTC. Protein: CASSTTSGGLQETQYF. V and J are TRBV5-4 and TRBJ2-5, with TRBD2 matching over 12 bases. V gave up 4 bases and J gave up 1 base; unmatched junction bases: 5. This CDR3 contains 16 residues. CDR1 is SGHNT and CDR2 is YYREEE in the germline V gene (reference sequence).